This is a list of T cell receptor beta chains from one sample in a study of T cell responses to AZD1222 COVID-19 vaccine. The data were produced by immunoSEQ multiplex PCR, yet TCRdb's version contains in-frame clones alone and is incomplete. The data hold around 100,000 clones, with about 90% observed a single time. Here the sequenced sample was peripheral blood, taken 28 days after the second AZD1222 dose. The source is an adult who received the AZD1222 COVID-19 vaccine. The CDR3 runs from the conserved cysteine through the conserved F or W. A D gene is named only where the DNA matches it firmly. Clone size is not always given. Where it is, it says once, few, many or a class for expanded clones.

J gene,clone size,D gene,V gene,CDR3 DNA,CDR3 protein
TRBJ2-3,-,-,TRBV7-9,TGTGCCAGCAGCTTAGGCGTTCAGCCAGATACGCAGTATTTT,CASSLGVQPDTQYF
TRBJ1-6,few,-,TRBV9,TGTGCCAGCAGCGTAGGCGGGACACGGGGGAATTCACCCCTCCACTTT,CASSVGGTRGNSPLHF
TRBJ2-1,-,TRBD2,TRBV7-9,TGTGCCAGCAGCTCGACTAGCGGGAGAGCTTTTGGTAATGAGCAGTTCTTC,CASSSTSGRAFGNEQFF
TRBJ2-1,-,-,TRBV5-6,TGTGCCAGCAGCTACCCCAGGACAAGCTCCTACAATGAGCAGTTCTTC,CASSYPRTSSYNEQFF
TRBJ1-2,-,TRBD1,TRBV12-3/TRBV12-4,TGTGCCAGCAGTTACGGACAGGGCTATGGCTACACCTTC,CASSYGQGYGYTF
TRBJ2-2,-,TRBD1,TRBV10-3,TGTGCGACCAGGGACAGGGTTATGGACACCGGGGAGCTGTTTTTT,CATRDRVMDTGELFF
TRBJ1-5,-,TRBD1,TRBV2,TGTGCCAGCAGTGAGGACAGGTATCAGCCCCAGCATTTT,CASSEDRYQPQHF
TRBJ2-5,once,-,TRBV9,TGTGCCAGCAGCCCCTCACTGGTTAGTAGTGGAACCCAGTACTTC,CASSPSLVSSGTQYF
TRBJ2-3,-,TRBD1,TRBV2,TGTGCCAGCAGTGAGGGACAGCTTAGCACAGATACGCAGTATTTT,CASSEGQLSTDTQYF
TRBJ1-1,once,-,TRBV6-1,TGTGCCAGCAGTGAAGTATCTGGCAGCGCCGAGGAAGCTTTCTTT,CASSEVSGSAEEAFF
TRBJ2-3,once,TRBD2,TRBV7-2,TGTGCCAGCAGCCCAGATCCCGGGACTAGTACGCAGTATTTT,CASSPDPGTSTQYF
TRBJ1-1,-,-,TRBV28,TGTGCCAGCAAGGGGGACACTGAAGCTTTCTTT,CASKGDTEAFF
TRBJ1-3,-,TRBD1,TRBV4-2,TGTGCCAGCAGCCAAACCAGGGGGGGGTCTGGAAACACCATATATTTT,CASSQTRGGSGNTIYF
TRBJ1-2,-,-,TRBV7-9,TGTGCCAGCAGCTTAGCGTCGGGGTTCATTCCGTACTATGGCTACACCTTC,CASSLASGFIPYYGYTF
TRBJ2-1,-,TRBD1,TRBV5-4,TGTGCCAGCACCTCATATGAGGGGGCCTTCTACAATGAGCAGTTCTTC,CASTSYEGAFYNEQFF
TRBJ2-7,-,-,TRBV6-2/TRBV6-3,TGTGCCAGCAGTGGGGGGACAGCAGCGGACGAGCAGTACTTC,CASSGGTAADEQYF
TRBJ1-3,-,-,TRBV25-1,TGTGCCAGCAGTGAACCGGGGGGTCCGGGAAACACCATATATTTT,CASSEPGGPGNTIYF